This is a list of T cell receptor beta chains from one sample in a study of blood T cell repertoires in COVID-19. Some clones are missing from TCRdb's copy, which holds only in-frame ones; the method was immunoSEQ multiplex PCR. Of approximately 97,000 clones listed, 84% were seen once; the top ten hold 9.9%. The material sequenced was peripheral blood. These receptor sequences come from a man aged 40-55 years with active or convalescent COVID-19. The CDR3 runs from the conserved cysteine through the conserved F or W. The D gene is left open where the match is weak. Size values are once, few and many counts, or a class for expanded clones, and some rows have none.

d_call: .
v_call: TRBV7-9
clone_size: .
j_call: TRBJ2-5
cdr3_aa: CASSLQTKQETQYF
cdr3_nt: TGTGCCAGCAGCCTACAGACCAAACAAGAGACCCAGTACTTC

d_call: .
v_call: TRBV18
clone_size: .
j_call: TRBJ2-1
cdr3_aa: CASSPVGGRTYNEQFF
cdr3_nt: TGTGCCAGCTCACCAGTGGGGGGGCGAACCTACAATGAGCAGTTCTTC

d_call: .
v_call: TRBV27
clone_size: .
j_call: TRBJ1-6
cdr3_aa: CASSRSWENSPLHF
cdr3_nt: TGTGCCAGCAGTAGGAGCTGGGAGAATTCACCCCTCCACTTT

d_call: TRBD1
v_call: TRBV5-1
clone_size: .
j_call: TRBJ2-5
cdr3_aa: CASSLSNRDSGETQYF
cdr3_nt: TGCGCCAGCAGCCTATCGAACCGGGACAGTGGAGAGACCCAGTACTTC

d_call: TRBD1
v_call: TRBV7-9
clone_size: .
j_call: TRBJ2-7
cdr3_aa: CASSPTTGVRYEQYF
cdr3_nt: TGTGCCAGCAGCCCCACGACAGGGGTTCGGTACGAGCAGTACTTC

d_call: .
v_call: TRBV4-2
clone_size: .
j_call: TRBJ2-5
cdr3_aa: CASSQETSLKTQYF
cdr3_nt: TGTGCCAGCAGCCAAGAAACTAGTCTAAAGACCCAGTACTTC

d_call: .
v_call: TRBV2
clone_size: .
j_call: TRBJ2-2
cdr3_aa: CASILQGFANTGELFF
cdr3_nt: TGTGCCAGCATACTACAGGGTTTCGCGAACACCGGGGAGCTGTTTTTT

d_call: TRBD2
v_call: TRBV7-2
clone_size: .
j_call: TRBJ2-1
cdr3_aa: CASSVTGTSGVNEQFF
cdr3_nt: TGTGCCAGCAGCGTCACCGGGACTAGCGGGGTCAATGAGCAGTTCTTC

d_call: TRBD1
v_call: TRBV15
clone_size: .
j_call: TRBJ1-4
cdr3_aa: CATSRRDRGDEKLFF
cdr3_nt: TGTGCCACCAGCCGCCGGGACAGGGGGGATGAAAAACTGTTTTTT

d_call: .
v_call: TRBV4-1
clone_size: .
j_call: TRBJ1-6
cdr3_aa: CASSLRDIDNSPLHF
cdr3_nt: TGCGCCAGCAGCCTCCGGGACATAGATAATTCACCCCTCCACTTT

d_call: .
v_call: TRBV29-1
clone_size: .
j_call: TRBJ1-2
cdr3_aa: CSVEARYSNYGYTF
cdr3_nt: TGCAGCGTTGAAGCCAGGTACTCTAACTATGGCTACACCTTC

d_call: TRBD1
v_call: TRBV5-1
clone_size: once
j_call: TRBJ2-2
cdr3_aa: CASSSTGTGITGELFF
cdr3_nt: TGCGCCAGCAGCTCCACCGGGACAGGGATCACCGGGGAGCTGTTTTTT

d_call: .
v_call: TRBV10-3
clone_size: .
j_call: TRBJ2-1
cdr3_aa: CATKPQDNEQFF
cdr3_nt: TGTGCCACTAAGCCCCAAGACAATGAGCAGTTCTTC

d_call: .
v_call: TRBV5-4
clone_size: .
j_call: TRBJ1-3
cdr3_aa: CASSPAPGISGNTIYF
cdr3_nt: TGTGCCAGCAGCCCGGCCCCCGGGATCTCTGGAAACACCATATATTTT

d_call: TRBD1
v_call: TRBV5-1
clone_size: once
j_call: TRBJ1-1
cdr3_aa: CASSSGQPNTEAFF
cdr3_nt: TGCGCCAGCAGCTCGGGACAGCCGAACACTGAAGCTTTCTTT

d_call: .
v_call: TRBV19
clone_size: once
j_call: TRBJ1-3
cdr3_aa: CASSIDGSSGNTIYF
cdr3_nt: TGTGCCAGTAGTATAGACGGGAGCTCTGGAAACACCATATATTTT

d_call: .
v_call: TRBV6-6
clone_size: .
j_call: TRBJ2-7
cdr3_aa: CASSPERTYEQYF
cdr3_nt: TGTGCCAGCAGTCCCGAGCGGACCTACGAGCAGTACTTC

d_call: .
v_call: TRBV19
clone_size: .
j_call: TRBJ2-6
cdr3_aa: CASTMGDTGANVLTF
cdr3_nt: TGTGCCAGTACCATGGGGGACACCGGGGCCAACGTCCTGACTTTC

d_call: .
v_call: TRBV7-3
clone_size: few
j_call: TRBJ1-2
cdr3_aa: CASSLGGNYGYTF
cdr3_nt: TGTGCCAGCAGCTTGGGGGGAAATTATGGCTACACCTTC

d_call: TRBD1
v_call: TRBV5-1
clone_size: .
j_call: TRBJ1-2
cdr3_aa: CASSEGQGTGYGYTF
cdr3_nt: TGCGCCAGCAGCGAGGGACAGGGAACCGGGTATGGCTACACCTTC

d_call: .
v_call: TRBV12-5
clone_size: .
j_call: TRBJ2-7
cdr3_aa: CASGSGTHEQYF
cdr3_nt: TGTGCTAGTGGCTCCGGGACACACGAGCAGTACTTC

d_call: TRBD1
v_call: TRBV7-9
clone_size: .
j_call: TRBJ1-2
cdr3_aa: CASSLADRGYGYTF
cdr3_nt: TGTGCCAGCAGCTTAGCCGACAGGGGCTATGGCTACACCTTC

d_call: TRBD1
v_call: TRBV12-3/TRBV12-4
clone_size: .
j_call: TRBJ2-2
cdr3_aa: CASSGQGRELFF
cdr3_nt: TGTGCCAGCAGTGGACAGGGCCGGGAGCTGTTTTTT

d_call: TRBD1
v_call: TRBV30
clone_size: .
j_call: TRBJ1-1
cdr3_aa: CAWSVGGRTTFF
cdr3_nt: TGTGCCTGGAGTGTAGGGGGCCGTACCACTTTCTTT

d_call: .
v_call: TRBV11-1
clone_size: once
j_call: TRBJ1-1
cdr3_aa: CASSLQPTDTEAFF
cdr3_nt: TGTGCCAGCAGCTTACAACCCACGGACACTGAAGCTTTCTTT

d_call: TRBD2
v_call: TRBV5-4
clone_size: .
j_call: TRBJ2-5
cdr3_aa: CASSFNPGTSGQETQYF
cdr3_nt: TGTGCCAGCAGCTTCAACCCCGGGACTAGCGGACAAGAGACCCAGTACTTC

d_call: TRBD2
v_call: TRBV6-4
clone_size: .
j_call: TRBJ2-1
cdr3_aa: CASSGLAGGPNEQFF
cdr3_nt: TGTGCCAGCAGCGGACTAGCGGGGGGGCCCAATGAGCAGTTCTTC

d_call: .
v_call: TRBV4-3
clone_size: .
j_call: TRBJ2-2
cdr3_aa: CASSQDSRTGELFF
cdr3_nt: TGCGCCAGCAGCCAAGATTCTAGGACCGGGGAGCTGTTTTTT

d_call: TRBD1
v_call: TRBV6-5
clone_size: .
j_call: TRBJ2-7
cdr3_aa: CASSYGTGPYEQYF
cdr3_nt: TGTGCCAGCAGTTACGGGACAGGGCCCTACGAGCAGTACTTC

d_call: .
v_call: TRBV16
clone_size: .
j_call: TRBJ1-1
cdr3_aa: CASRHRVGLGEAFF
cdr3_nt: TGTGCCAGCAGGCACAGGGTTGGTCTTGGTGAAGCTTTCTTT

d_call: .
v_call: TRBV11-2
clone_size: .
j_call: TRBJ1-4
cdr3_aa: CASSLVAGSEKLFF
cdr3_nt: TGTGCCAGCAGCTTAGTCGCAGGTTCCGAAAAACTGTTTTTT